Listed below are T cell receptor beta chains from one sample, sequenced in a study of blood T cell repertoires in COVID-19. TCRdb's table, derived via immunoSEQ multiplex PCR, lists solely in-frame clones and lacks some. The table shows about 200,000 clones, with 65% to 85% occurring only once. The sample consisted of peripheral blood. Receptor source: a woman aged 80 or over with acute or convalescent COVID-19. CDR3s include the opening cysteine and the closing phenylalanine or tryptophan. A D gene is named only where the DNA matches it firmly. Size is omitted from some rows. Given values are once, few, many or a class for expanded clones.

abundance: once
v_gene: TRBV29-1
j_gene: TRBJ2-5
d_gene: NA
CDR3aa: CSVVRAGQETQYF
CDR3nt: TGCAGCGTTGTCCGGGCGGGGCAAGAGACCCAGTACTTC

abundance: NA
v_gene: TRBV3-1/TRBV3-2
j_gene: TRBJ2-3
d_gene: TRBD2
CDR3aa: CASSQLGLAVTDTQYF
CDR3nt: TGTGCCAGCAGCCAACTGGGACTAGCGGTCACAGATACGCAGTATTTT

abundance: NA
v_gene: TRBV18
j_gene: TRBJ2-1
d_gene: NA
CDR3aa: CASSPSFDEQFF
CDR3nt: TGTGCCAGCTCACCGAGCTTCGATGAGCAGTTCTTC

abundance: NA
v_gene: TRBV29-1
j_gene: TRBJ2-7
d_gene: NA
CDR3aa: CSVAPDSSYEQYF
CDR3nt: TGCAGCGTTGCCCCAGACAGCTCCTACGAGCAGTACTTC

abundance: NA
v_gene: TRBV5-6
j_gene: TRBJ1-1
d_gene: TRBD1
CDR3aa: CASSWGTASMNTEAFF
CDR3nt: TGTGCCAGCAGCTGGGGGACAGCCTCCATGAACACTGAAGCTTTCTTT

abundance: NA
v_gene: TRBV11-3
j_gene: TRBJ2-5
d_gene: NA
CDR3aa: CASSLVEETQYF
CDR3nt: TGTGCCAGCAGCTTAGTCGAAGAGACCCAGTACTTC

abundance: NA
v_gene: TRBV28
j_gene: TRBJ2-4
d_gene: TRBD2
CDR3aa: CASRTGTSGRGVKTNIQYF
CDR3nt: TGTGCCAGCCGAACCGGGACTAGCGGGAGGGGGGTGAAAACGAACATTCAGTACTTC

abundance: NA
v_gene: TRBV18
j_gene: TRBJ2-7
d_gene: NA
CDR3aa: CASSPAPSDYEQYF
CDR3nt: TGTGCCAGCTCACCCGCGCCTAGCGATTACGAGCAGTACTTC

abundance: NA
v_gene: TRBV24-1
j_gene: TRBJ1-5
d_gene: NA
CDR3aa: CATSSATGLQPQHF
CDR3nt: TGTGCCACCTCGTCCGCCACAGGGCTACAGCCCCAGCATTTT

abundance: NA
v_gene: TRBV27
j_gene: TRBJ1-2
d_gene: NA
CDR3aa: CASSDQMSSYGYTF
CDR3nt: TGTGCCAGCAGTGATCAAATGTCTAGCTATGGCTACACCTTC

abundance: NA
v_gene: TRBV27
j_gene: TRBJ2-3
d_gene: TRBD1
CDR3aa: CASRVGTGGPDTQYF
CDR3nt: TGTGCCAGTAGAGTTGGGACAGGGGGTCCAGATACGCAGTATTTT

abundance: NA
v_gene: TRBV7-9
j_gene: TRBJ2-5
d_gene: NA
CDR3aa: CASSLAQGSLAQYF
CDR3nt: TGTGCCAGCAGCTTAGCACAGGGCAGTTTGGCCCAGTACTTC

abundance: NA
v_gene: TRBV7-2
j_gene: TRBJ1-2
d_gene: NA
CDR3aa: CASSLIQGYGYTF
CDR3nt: TGTGCCAGCAGCTTAATACAGGGCTATGGCTACACCTTC

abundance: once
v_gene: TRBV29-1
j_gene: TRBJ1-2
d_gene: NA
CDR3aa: CSVESGESYTF
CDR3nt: TGCAGCGTTGAGAGCGGGGAAAGCTACACCTTC

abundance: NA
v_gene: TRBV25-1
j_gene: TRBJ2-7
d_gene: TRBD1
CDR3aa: CASSVQGYEISYEQYF
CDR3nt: TGTGCCAGCAGTGTACAGGGGTACGAGATCTCTTACGAGCAGTACTTC

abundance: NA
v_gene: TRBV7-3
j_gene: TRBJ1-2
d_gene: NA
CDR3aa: CASSSQPGLDGYTF
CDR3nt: TGTGCCAGCAGCTCTCAGCCGGGACTAGATGGCTACACCTTC

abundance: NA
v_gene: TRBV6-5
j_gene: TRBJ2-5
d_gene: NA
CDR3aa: CASRFWGDEEETQYF
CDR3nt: TGTGCCAGCAGGTTCTGGGGGGACGAGGAGGAGACCCAGTACTTC

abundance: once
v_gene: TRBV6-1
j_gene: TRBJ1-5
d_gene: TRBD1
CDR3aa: CASSDSVGTGDRNQPQHF
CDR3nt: TGTGCCAGCAGTGACAGTGTCGGGACAGGGGACCGTAATCAGCCCCAGCATTTT